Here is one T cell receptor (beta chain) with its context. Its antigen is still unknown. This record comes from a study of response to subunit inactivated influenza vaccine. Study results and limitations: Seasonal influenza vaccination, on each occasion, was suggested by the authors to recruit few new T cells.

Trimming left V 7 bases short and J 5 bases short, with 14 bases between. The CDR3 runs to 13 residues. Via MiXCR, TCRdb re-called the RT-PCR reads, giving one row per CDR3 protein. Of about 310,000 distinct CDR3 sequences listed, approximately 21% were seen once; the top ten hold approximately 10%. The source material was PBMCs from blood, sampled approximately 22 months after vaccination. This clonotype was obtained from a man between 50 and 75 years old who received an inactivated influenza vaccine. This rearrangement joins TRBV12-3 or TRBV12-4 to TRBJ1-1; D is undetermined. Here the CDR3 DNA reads TGTGCCAGCAACCAACAGCCTCGGACTGAAGCTTTCTTT. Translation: CASNQQPRTEAFF.